These 29 T cell receptor beta chains share one sample of origin, sequenced in a study of regulatory T cells in long-lasting Graves disease. Indicated time point: persistent/refractory GD, antithyroid drugs over 5 years with positive TRAb. The TCR library was made from RNA extracted from PBMCs. To make TCR beta libraries, researchers used iRepertoire HTBI primers and Arm-PCR of CDR3 regions. TCRdb re-derived calls from the multiplex PCR reads in MiXCR, one entry per CDR3 protein. The sample yields hundreds of thousands of distinct CDR3 sequences, roughly 21% seen once. Sequences were derived from peripheral blood mononuclear cells (PBMCs), sampled when the disease was refractory, from a patient treated with antithyroid drugs. These receptors were obtained from a female donor with Graves disease.

The genes are TRBV4-1 and TRBJ2-7; 10 nucleotides line up with TRBD2. V lost 0 bases and J lost 2; bases outside the gene matches: 4. Germline CDR1 and CDR2: MGHRA and YSYEKL. CDR3 length: 16 amino acids. CDR3 nucleotide sequence: TGCGCCAGCAGCCAAGACTTCAGCGGGAGGGCCTACGAGCAGTACTTC. This gives the protein CASSQDFSGRAYEQYF.

This sequence joins TRBV27 and TRBJ2-7; unclear D gene. There are 13 residues in the CDR3. Trimming cost V 1 base and J 2 bases, with 6 bases left between them. Per the germline V gene, CDR1 is MNHEY and CDR2 is SMNVEV (reference sequence). CDR3 residues: CASSLYGAYEQYF. The DNA for the CDR3 is TGTGCCAGCAGTTTATACGGAGCCTACGAGCAGTACTTC.

In this sample, this clonotype turned up many times. The chain has TRBV5-1 and TRBJ2-2; D gene unclear. Germline CDR1 is SGHRS and CDR2 is YFSETQ. Trimming took off 4 bases at V and 4 bases at J, with 8 bases between the two ends. CDR3 length: 13 residues. Here the CDR3 DNA reads TGCGCCAGCAGCCCTCCGGGCACCGGGGAGCTGTTTTTT. Its protein is CASSPPGTGELFF. The variable domain in full, completed from reference TRBV5-1 and TRBJ2-2, reads KAGVTQTPRYLIKTRGQQVTLSCSPISGHRSVSWYQQTPGQGLQFLFEYFSETQRNKGNFPGRFSGRQFSNSRSEMNVSTLELGDSALYLCASSPPGTGELFFGEGSRLTVL.

Ten or more counts support this clonotype. The rearrangement joins TRBV29-1 to TRBJ1-2; TRBD1 agrees at 11 bases. J was trimmed by 6 bases and V by 3 bases; bases with no gene match: 6. Germline-derived CDR1 and CDR2 are SQVTM and ANQGSEA. This CDR3 has 14 amino acids. CDR3 protein: CSVDTSGQGDGYTF. The CDR3 bases are TGCAGCGTTGATACTTCGGGACAGGGGGATGGCTACACCTTC.

The table lists this clonotype with a few counts. The chain is built from TRBV29-1 and TRBJ1-1, with TRBD1 matching 7 bases. Looked up from germline, CDR1 is SQVTM and CDR2 is ANQGSEA. The V segment lost 3 bases and the J segment 4 bases; nucleotides outside the gene matches: 8. This CDR3 is built from 14 residues. The CDR3 sequence is CSVDKSGGTTEAFF. CDR3 sequence (DNA): TGCAGCGTTGACAAATCAGGGGGGACCACTGAAGCTTTCTTT.

In its sample, this clonotype was seen a few times. The rearrangement links TRBV28 to TRBJ1-5, with D unclear. Germline assignment: CDR1 MDHEN and CDR2 SYDVKM. V was trimmed by 2 bases and J by 0 bases, leaving 23 bases between them. The CDR3 length is 20 residues. The CDR3 bases are TGTGCCAGCAGTTTAAAATTGCTGAGGAAGGATTTTTATAGCAATCAGCCCCAGCATTTT. Its protein product is CASSLKLLRKDFYSNQPQHF.

This clonotype was seen repeatedly, ten times or more. V and J are TRBV7-9 and TRBJ1-2; D is ambiguous. CDR1 and CDR2 from the germline V gene are SEHNR and FQNEAQ (reference sequence). Trimming took off 2 bases at V and 0 bases at J, with 13 bases between the two ends. CDR3 length equals 16 residues. CDR3 nucleotide sequence: TGTGCCAGCAGCTTAACTAACAGACCTACTAACTATGGCTACACCTTC. Translating gives CASSLTNRPTNYGYTF.

Regarding this clonotype: Its ends do not fully match the called genes, so a read error is possible. The chain couples TRBV7-3 to TRBJ2-2; a possible D gene is TRBD2 (5 bases). The CDR3 sequence is 13 residues long. The germline CDR1 and CDR2 sequences are SGHTA and FQGTGA. The CDR3, as DNA: TGTGCCAGCAGCCCGGGCTATTCCGGGGAGCTGCTTTTT. The encoded protein is CASSPGYSGELLF.

This clonotype was found many times. J is TRBJ2-1 and V is TRBV29-1; no definite D call. The CDR3 extends over 11 amino acids. CDR1 is SQVTM and CDR2 is ANQGSEA in the germline V gene. V was shortened by 7 bases and J by 8 bases, with 12 bases between the two germline ends. CDR3 in amino acids: CSAVGAHEQFF. The CDR3 bases are TGCAGCGCTGTGGGCGCCCATGAGCAGTTCTTC.

Only a few counts were recorded for this clonotype. This rearrangement joins TRBV28 to TRBJ2-3, with D maybe TRBD1 (5 bases). In germline, CDR1 is MDHEN, CDR2 SYDVKM. The ends were cut back, 1 base at V and 0 bases at J, with 8 bases in the middle. The CDR3 covers 15 residues. In nucleotides, the CDR3 is TGTGCCAGCAGTTTATCAGGGTCTAGCACAGATACGCAGTATTTT. Its translation: CASSLSGSSTDTQYF.

About this clonotype: A clone one base away is much larger, so this may be a read error. The V call is TRBV6-1, the J call TRBJ2-6; D may be TRBD1 (6 bases). The length of the CDR3 is 18 residues. Germline CDR1 reads MNHNS; CDR2 reads SASEGT. In DNA, the CDR3 is TGTGCCAGCAGCCCTGGGAGCGCCTGGAGCTCAGGGGCCAACGTCCCGACTTTC. Protein product: CASSPGSAWSSGANVPTF.

CDR3 sequence (DNA): TGCGCCAGCAGCCCATTCCCGGGGGAAGAGACCCAGTACTTC. Protein product: CASSPFPGEETQYF. The chain joins TRBV5-1 to TRBJ2-5; D perhaps matches TRBD2 (6 bases). The CDR3 loop spans 14 amino acids. The germline V and J ends were trimmed by 4 bases and 3 bases, with 13 bases remaining between them. CDR1 SGHRS and CDR2 YFSETQ come from the germline V gene.

This chain uses TRBV20-1 with TRBJ2-2; 7 nucleotides match TRBD2. Trimming took 1 base from V and 7 from J; bases not matched to a gene: 9. The germline gives CDR1 DFQATT, CDR2 SNEGSKA (reference sequence). The CDR3 covers 15 residues. The chain's CDR3 is CSARVAGEDHGELFF. CDR3 nucleotide sequence: TGCAGTGCTAGAGTGGCGGGAGAAGACCACGGGGAGCTGTTTTTT.

This clonotype was observed at least ten times. The rearrangement uses TRBV28 and TRBJ2-5, with 16 nucleotides matching TRBD2. This CDR3 spans 15 amino acids. Germline lookup yields CDR1 MDHEN and CDR2 SYDVKM. The trim removed 5 bases at V and 5 bases at J, leaving 2 bases unmatched. The CDR3 DNA reads as TGTGCCAGCAGTCGGGGACTAGCGGGAGGGGAGACCCAGTACTTC. It is translated as CASSRGLAGGETQYF.

This clonotype was detected many times. The chain is built from TRBV20-1 and TRBJ2-7; either TRBD1 or TRBD2 may supply D (5 bases each). The V gene's germline CDR1 is DFQATT and CDR2 SNEGSKA (reference sequence). The V end was cut by 3 bases, the J end by 4 bases, with 10 bases between. This CDR3 comprises 12 residues. The CDR3: CSARGPSYEQYF. The CDR3 DNA is TGCAGTGCTAGGGGACCCTCTTACGAGCAGTACTTC.

This clonotype was observed many times. J is TRBJ2-7 and V is TRBV3-1; 12 bases fit TRBD1. The CDR3 is made up of 16 amino acids. J lost 5 bases, V lost 3 bases, and 8 bases had no gene match. CDR1 LGHDT and CDR2 YNNKEL come from the germline V gene (reference sequence). Here the CDR3 DNA reads TGTGCCAGCAGCCATCACGACTGGGACAGGGGGCACGAGCAGTACTTC. It encodes CASSHHDWDRGHEQYF.

This clonotype was found many times. The J gene is TRBJ2-7, the V gene TRBV2; 10 bases agree with TRBD2. CDR3 size: 14 residues. Germline V lookup: CDR1 SNHLY, CDR2 FYNNEI. Trimming took 7 bases from V and 5 from J; bases not matched to a gene: 8. The CDR3 DNA sequence: TGTGCCAGCAATCGAGCGGGAGGGCCCAACGAGCAGTACTTC. Residues: CASNRAGGPNEQYF.

The chain couples TRBV20-1 to TRBJ2-7; TRBD2 aligns across 9 bases. This CDR3 spans 14 amino acids. Germline V gene sequence: CDR1 DFQATT, CDR2 SNEGSKA (reference sequence). V trimming: 6 bases; J trimming: 4 bases; junction bases outside the gene matches: 10. The CDR3 spells CSASGLAGRYEQYF. The CDR3 DNA sequence: TGCAGTGCAAGTGGGCTAGCGGGACGATACGAGCAGTACTTC.

The rearrangement joins TRBV7-2 to TRBJ1-1, with 7 bases identical to TRBD1. The junction had 8 bases not matched to a gene; V was cut back by 4 bases and J by 6 bases. Germline V gene lookup returns CDR1 SGHTA and CDR2 FQGNSA. The CDR3 contains 14 residues. CDR3 nucleotides: TGTGCCAGCAGCTCACAGGGGCGAGAATCTGAAGCTTTCTTT. Protein: CASSSQGRESEAFF.

The chain recombines TRBV5-8 with TRBJ2-7, with D possibly TRBD1 on 6 matching bases. Trimming left V 1 base short and J 0 bases short, with 14 bases between. Germline assignment: CDR1 SGHTS and CDR2 YDEGEE. The CDR3 is made up of 16 amino acids. This CDR3 is CASSLNRAIRSYEQYF. The CDR3 DNA is TGTGCCAGCAGCTTGAACAGGGCGATACGCTCCTACGAGCAGTACTTC.

This clonotype was counted many times. The chain combines TRBV5-1 with TRBJ2-7; TRBD2 agrees at 7 bases. The CDR3 contains 14 residues. Trimming removed 2 bases from V and 2 bases from J; junction bases left unmatched: 4. Looked up from germline, CDR1 is SGHRS and CDR2 is YFSETQ. CDR3 amino acids: CASSFGLGTYEQYF. The CDR3 DNA reads as TGCGCCAGCAGCTTCGGACTAGGCACCTACGAGCAGTACTTC.

This clonotype showed up just a few times. The rearrangement joins TRBV20-1 to TRBJ2-1; TRBD1 matches at 7 bases. Per germline, CDR1 DFQATT and CDR2 SNEGSKA (reference sequence). CDR3 size: 14 residues. J was trimmed by 7 bases and V by 4 bases; bases with no gene match: 10. CDR3 loop: CSAKKDQTGNEQFF. In DNA, the CDR3 is TGCAGTGCTAAAAAGGACCAGACAGGGAATGAGCAGTTCTTC.

This clonotype was counted at least ten times. The chain uses TRBV5-1 and TRBJ1-2, with TRBD1 as a possible D gene (5 bases). With 3 bases removed from V and 4 bases from J, the gap between germline ends came to 13 bases. Germline lookup yields CDR1 SGHRS and CDR2 YFSETQ. This CDR3 region has 14 residues. CDR3 sequence (DNA): TGCGCCAGCAGCTCGGCAGGGAGCAGCTATGGCTACACCTTC. Its translation: CASSSAGSSYGYTF.

This clonotype was seen ten or more times. This chain links TRBV12-3 or TRBV12-4 with TRBJ2-7; TRBD1 matches 9 bases. This CDR3 contains 14 residues. The trim removed 5 bases at V and 2 bases at J, leaving 4 bases unmatched. The CDR3 nucleotides are TGTGCCAGCAGTCAGGGGACAGGGCCCTACGAGCAGTACTTC. Amino acids: CASSQGTGPYEQYF.

In its sample, this clonotype was seen many times. The rearrangement links TRBV11-2 to TRBJ1-1; 9 nucleotides line up with TRBD1. V lost 5 bases to trimming and J lost 1 base; unmatched junction nucleotides: 11. Germline assignment: CDR1 SGHAT and CDR2 FQNNGV. The CDR3 is made up of 17 amino acids. The CDR3 protein is CASSTTNRGRTNTEAFF. In DNA form, the CDR3 reads TGTGCCAGCAGCACGACAAACAGGGGGCGAACGAACACTGAAGCTTTCTTT.

This sequence joins TRBV5-4 and TRBJ2-1; 8 nucleotides agree with TRBD2. With V trimmed by 7 bases and J by 5 bases, 5 bases remained unmatched. The CDR3 is made up of 13 amino acids. Per germline, CDR1 SGHNT and CDR2 YYREEE (reference sequence). CDR3 in DNA: TGTGCCAGCGGGACTAGAGGGGACAATGAGCAGTTCTTC. This sequence encodes CASGTRGDNEQFF. The full variable domain, completed using reference TRBV5-4 and TRBJ2-1, is ETGVTQSPTHLIKTRGQQVTLRCSSQSGHNTVSWYQQALGQGPQFIFQYYREEENGRGNFPPRFSGLQFPNYSSELNVNALELDDSALYLCASGTRGDNEQFFGPGTRLTVL.

There are many counts of this clonotype. The chain employs TRBV30 and TRBJ1-2; TRBD1 might be the D (6 bases). The V gene's germline CDR1 is GTSNPN and CDR2 SVGIG (reference sequence). The CDR3 runs to 13 residues. V was shortened by 8 bases and J by 8 bases, with 21 bases between the two germline ends. CDR3 sequence reads: CAGEQKTGEGYTF. CDR3 nucleotide sequence: TGTGCCGGAGAGCAGAAGACAGGCGAGGGCTACACCTTC.

The gene calls are TRBV5-1 and TRBJ1-1; D is possibly TRBD1 (5 bases). This CDR3 spans 15 amino acids. V lost 3 bases, J lost 0 bases, and 12 bases lay in between. Per germline, CDR1 SGHRS and CDR2 YFSETQ. CDR3 residues: CASSSPGGLNTEAFF. CDR3 bases: TGCGCCAGCAGCTCTCCGGGGGGATTGAACACTGAAGCTTTCTTT.

Ten or more counts support this clonotype. The gene calls are TRBV6-1 and TRBJ1-5, with D unresolved. The ends were cut back, 6 bases at V and 1 base at J, with 16 bases in the middle. Germline CDR1 reads MNHNS; CDR2 reads SASEGT. The CDR3 sequence is 16 residues long. CDR3 coding DNA: TGTGCCAGCAGGGGCAGTGACACAAAAAGCAATCAGCCCCAGCATTTT. Translated, it gives CASRGSDTKSNQPQHF.